The present TCR beta chain was sequenced within a study of metastatic and nonmetastatic thyroid tumors. Overall study context: Repertoires of blood and of tissue (tumor or nodule) from malignant and benign thyroid patients were compared.

This clone has a handful of counts. The antigen remains undetermined. Thyroid surgery was preceded by no treatment in any patient. This CDR3 comprises 15 residues. Germline trimming cut 4 bases from V and 8 bases from J; bases unmatched to any gene: 6. CDR1 and CDR2 from the germline V gene are MNHNS and SASEGT. Authors' processing steps: Built for papillary thyroid cancer, a distant-metastasis classifier drew on CDR3 differences across clinicopathological groups. TCRdb re-called the PCR reads through MiXCR. The V and J calls were determined by TCRdb, not by the authors. The sample consists of 6,500 to 7,000 clones, less than 30% of them appearing once. Study results and limitations: As reported, TCR beta diversity in blood and tumor was significantly higher in malignant thyroid tumors than in benign nodules.

The specimen was tumor tissue. The chain has TRBV6-1 and TRBJ1-6; TRBD1 aligns across 9 bases. This clonotype was obtained from a female donor with papillary thyroid cancer or a benign thyroid nodule (not recorded which). Some clones in this sample may be carry-over from other donors' samples. CDR3 sequence reads: CASSGQQGADSPLHF. In DNA form, the CDR3 reads TGTGCCAGCAGTGGACAACAGGGGGCGGATTCACCCCTCCACTTT.